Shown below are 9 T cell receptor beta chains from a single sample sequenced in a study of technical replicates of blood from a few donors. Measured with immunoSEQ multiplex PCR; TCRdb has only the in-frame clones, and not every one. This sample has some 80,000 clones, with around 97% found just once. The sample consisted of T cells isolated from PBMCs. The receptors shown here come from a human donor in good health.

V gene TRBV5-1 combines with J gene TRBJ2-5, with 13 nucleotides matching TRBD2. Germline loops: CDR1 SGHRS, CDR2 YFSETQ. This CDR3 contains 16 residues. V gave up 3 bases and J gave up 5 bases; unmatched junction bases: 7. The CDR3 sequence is CASSSGLAGVEETQYF. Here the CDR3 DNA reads TGCGCCAGCAGCTCCGGACTAGCGGGAGTCGAGGAGACCCAGTACTTC.

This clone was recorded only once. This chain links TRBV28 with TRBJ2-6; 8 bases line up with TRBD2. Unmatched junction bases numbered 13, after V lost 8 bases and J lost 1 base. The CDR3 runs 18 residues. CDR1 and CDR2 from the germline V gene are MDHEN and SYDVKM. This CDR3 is CASDREGVRGSGANVLTF. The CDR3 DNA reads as TGTGCCAGCGACCGGGAGGGCGTAAGGGGATCTGGGGCCAACGTCCTGACTTTC.

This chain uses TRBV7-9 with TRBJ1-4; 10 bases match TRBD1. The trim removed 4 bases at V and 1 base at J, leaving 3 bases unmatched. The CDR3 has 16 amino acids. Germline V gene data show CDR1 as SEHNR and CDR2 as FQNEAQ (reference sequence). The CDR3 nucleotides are TGTGCCAGCAGCTCAGGACAGGGGGGAACTAATGAAAAACTGTTTTTT. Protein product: CASSSGQGGTNEKLFF.

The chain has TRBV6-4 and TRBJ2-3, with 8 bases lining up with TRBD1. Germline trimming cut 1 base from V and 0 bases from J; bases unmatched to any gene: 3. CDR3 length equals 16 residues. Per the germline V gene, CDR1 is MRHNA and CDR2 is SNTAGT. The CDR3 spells CASSDLGDRSTDTQYF. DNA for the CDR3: TGTGCCAGCAGTGACTTGGGGGACAGGAGCACAGATACGCAGTATTTT.

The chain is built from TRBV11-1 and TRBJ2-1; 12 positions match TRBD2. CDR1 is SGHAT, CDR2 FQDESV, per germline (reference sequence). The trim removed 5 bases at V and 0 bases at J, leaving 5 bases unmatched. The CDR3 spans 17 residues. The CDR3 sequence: CASSTRLAGVSYNEQFF. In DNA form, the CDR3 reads TGTGCCAGCAGCACCCGACTAGCGGGAGTCTCCTACAATGAGCAGTTCTTC.

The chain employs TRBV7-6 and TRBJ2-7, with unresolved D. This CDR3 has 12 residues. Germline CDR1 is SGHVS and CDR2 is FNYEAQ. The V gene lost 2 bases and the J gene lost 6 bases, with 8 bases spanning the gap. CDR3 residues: CASSLTAGEQYF. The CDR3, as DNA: TGTGCCAGCAGCTTAACGGCAGGCGAGCAGTACTTC.

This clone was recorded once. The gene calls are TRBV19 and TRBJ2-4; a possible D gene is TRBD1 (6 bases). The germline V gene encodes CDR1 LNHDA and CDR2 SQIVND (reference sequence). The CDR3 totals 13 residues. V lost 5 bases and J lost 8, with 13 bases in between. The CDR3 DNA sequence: TGTGCCAGTAGTGTACAGGGTTCGGACATTCAGTACTTC. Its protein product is CASSVQGSDIQYF.

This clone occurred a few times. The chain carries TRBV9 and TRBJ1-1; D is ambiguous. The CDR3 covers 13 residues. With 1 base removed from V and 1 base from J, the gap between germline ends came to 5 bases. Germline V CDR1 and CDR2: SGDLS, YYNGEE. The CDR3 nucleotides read TGTGCCAGCAGCGTACAGTCGAACACTGAAGCTTTCTTT. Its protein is CASSVQSNTEAFF.

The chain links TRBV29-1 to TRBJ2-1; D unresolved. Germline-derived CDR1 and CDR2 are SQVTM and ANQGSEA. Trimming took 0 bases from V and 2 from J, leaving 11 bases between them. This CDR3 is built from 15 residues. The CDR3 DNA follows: TGCAGCGTTGAAGATCCTCTAGATACCTACAATGAGCAGTTCTTC. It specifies CSVEDPLDTYNEQFF.